This TCR beta chain was documented in a study of CD8 T cells in Susac syndrome. Random hexamers were used to reverse transcribe the RNA input (about 0.5 to 1 ug). Amplification of the TCR beta CDR3 was carried out by immunoSEQ multiplex PCR, which spanned a total of 54 Vbeta and 13 Jbeta segments. TCRdb analysed the immunoSEQ multiplex PCR reads with MiXCR anew, one entry per CDR3 protein. The table records roughly 67,000 distinct CDR3 sequences, approximately 95% of them present only once. The patients serving as multiple sclerosis controls were treatment-naive. They had stable or active relapsing-remitting disease and fulfilled revised McDonald criteria. The TEMRA cells underwent FACS enrichment, while the CD8+ and CD4+ T cells underwent negative isolation. V lost 5 bases and J 0 bases, leaving 8 bases between the germline ends. CDR1 MNHEY and CDR2 SMNVEV come from the germline V gene (reference sequence). The CDR3 has 14 residues.

Sample: CD8+ T cells from PBMCs. This TCR came from a human donor with multiple sclerosis. This rearrangement joins TRBV27 to TRBJ1-5, with no clear D. The CDR3 reads CASSIRDSNQPQHF. CDR3 bases: TGTGCCAGCAGTATAAGGGATAGCAATCAGCCCCAGCATTTT.